This TCR beta chain derives from a study of post-analysis software for immune sequencing data. Overall study: Relapsing-remitting, secondary progressive and progressive-relapsing forms made up the multiple sclerosis disease courses.

General study results and limits: Five or six TRBV segments appeared more often in patients than in controls, and TRBV5-6, TRBV5-1 and TRBV20-1 were among these.

Only a few counts were recorded for this clonotype. Its antigen is as yet unknown. Carried by the TCR beta cDNA libraries were unique molecular identifiers. TCRdb called the PCR reads again in MiXCR, with one record for every CDR3 protein. The sample holds roughly 800,000 distinct CDR3 sequences; roughly 58% are singletons and the top ten take over 4%. The CDR3 is made up of 15 amino acids. The ends lost 5 bases at V and 1 base at J; junction bases unmatched: 3. Germline-derived CDR1 and CDR2 are MGHDK and SYGVNS. The V call is TRBV25-1, the J call TRBJ2-1, with 9 bases that match TRBD1. This sequence was found in a girl aged 5-17 years with multiple sclerosis. The sequenced sample was blood. The CDR3 reads CASSRTGVSYNEQFF. CDR3 DNA: TGTGCCAGCAGTCGGACAGGGGTGTCCTACAATGAGCAGTTCTTC.